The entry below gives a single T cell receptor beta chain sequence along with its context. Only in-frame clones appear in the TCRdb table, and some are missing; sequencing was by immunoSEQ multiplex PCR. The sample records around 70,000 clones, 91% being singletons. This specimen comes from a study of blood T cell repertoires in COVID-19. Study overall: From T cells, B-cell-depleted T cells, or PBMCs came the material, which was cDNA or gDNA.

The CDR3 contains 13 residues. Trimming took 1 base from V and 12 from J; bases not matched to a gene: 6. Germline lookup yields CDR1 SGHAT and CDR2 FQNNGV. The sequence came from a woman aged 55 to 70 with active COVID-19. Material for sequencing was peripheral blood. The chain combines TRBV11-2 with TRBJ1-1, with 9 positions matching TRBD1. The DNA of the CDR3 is TGTGCCAGCAGCTTAGGGGGGACAGGGTCGACTTTCTTT. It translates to CASSLGGTGSTFF. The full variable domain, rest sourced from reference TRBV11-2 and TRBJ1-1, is EAGVAQSPRYKIIEKRQSVAFWCNPISGHATLYWYQQILGQGPKLLIQFQNNGVVDDSQLPKDRFSAERLKGVDSTLKIQPAKLEDSAVYLCASSLGGTGSTFFGQGTRLTVV.